This T cell receptor beta chain was captured by sequencing in a study of blood T cell repertoires in COVID-19. V was trimmed by 0 bases and J by 0 bases, leaving 9 bases between them. The germline V gene encodes CDR1 SGDLS and CDR2 YYNGEE. CDR3 size: 15 residues. This clone has only a few counts. The repertoire was sequenced with immunoSEQ multiplex PCR; TCRdb's copy has only in-frame clones and lacks some. Here the sample spans approximately 270,000 clones, roughly nine tenths being singletons. This sequence originates from a human donor in a cohort exposed to, infected with or recovered from COVID-19 (not recorded which). The donor label of this sample is uncertain. The V call is TRBV9, the J call TRBJ1-1; D is unclear. The sequenced sample was PBMCs or T cells enriched from blood (not recorded which). The CDR3 is CASSVGGSMNTEAFF. In nucleotides, the CDR3 is TGTGCCAGCAGCGTAGGTGGGAGTATGAACACTGAAGCTTTCTTT.